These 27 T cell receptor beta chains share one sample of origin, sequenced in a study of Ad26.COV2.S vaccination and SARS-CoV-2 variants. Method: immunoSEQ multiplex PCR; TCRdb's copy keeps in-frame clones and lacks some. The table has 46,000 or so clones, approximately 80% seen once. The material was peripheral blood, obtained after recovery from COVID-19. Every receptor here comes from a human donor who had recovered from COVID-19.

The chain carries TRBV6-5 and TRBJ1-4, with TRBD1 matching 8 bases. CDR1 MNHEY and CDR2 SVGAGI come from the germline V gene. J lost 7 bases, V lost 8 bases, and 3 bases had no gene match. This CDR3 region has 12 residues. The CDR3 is CASQGASEKLFF. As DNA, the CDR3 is TGTGCCAGCCAGGGGGCGAGTGAAAAACTGTTTTTT.

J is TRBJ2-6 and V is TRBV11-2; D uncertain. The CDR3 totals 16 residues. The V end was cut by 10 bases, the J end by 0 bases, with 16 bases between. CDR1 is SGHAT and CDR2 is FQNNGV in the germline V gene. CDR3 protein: CATPVENYSGANVLTF. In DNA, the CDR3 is TGTGCCACCCCGGTGGAAAACTACTCTGGGGCCAACGTCCTGACTTTC.

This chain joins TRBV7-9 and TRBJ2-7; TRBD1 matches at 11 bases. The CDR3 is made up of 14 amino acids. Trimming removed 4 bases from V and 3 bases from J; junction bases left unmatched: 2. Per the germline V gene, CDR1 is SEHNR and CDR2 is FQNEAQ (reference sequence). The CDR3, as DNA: TGTGCCAGCAGCTCGGACAGGGGGCGCTACGAGCAGTACTTC. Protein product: CASSSDRGRYEQYF.

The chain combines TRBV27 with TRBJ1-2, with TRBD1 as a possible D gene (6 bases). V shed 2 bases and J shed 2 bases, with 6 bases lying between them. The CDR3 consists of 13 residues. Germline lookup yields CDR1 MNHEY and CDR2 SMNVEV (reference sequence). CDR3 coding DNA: TGTGCCAGCAGTTTAAGGGGGAACTATGGCTACACCTTC. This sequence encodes CASSLRGNYGYTF.

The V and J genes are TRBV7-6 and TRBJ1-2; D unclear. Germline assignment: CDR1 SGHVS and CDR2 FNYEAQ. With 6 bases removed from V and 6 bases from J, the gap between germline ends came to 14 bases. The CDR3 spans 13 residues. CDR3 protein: CASSTERNDGYTF. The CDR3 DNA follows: TGTGCCAGCAGTACGGAAAGAAACGATGGCTACACCTTC.

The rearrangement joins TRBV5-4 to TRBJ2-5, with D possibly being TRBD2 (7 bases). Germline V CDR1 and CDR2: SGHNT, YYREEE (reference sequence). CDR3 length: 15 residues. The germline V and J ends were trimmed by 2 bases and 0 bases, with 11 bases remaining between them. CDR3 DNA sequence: TGTGCCAGCAGCTTCCCGGGGGGCAACCAAGAGACCCAGTACTTC. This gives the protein CASSFPGGNQETQYF.

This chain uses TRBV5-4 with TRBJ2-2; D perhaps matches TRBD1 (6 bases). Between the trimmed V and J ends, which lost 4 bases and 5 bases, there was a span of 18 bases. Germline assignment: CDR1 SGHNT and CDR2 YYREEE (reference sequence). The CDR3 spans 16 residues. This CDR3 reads CASSVQQGSGTGELFF. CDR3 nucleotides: TGTGCCAGCAGCGTCCAACAGGGATCCGGGACCGGGGAGCTGTTTTTT.

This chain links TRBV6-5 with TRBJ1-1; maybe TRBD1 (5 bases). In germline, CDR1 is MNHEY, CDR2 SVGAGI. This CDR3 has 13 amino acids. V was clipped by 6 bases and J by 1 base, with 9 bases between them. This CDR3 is CASRLTENTEAFF. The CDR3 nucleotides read TGTGCCAGCAGGCTGACAGAGAACACTGAAGCTTTCTTT.

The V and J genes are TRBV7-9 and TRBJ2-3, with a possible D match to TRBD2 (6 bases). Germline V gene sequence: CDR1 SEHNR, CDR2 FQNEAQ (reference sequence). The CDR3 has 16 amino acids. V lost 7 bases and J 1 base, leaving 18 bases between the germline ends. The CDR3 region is CASMVGGSFRTDTQYF. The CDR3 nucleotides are TGTGCCAGCATGGTGGGAGGTTCCTTTCGCACAGATACGCAGTATTTT.

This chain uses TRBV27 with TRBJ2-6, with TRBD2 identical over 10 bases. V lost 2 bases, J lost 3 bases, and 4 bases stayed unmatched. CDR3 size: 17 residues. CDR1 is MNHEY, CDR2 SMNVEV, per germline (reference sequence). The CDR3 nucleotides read TGTGCCAGCAGTTTACTAGCGGGAGAGGATGGGGCCAACGTCCTGACTTTC. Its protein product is CASSLLAGEDGANVLTF.

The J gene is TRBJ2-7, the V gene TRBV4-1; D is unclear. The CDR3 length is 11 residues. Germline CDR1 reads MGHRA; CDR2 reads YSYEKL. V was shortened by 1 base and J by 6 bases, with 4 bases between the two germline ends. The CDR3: CASSQVGEQYV. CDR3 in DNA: TGCGCCAGCAGCCAAGTTGGCGAGCAGTACGTC.

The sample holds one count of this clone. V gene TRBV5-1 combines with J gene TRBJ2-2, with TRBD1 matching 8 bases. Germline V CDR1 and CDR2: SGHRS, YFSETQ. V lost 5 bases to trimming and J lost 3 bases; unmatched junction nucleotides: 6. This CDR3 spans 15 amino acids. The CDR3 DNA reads TGCGCCAGCAGGGCCGGGACAGGAGACACCGGGGAGCTGTTTTTT. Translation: CASRAGTGDTGELFF.

The CDR3 loop reads CASSPLVRGEPTGYTF. In DNA, the CDR3 is TGTGCCAGCAGCCCCCTTGTGCGGGGTGAGCCAACTGGCTACACCTTC. This rearrangement joins TRBV11-2 to TRBJ1-2; no firm D call. The V gene lost 5 bases and the J gene lost 7 bases, with 23 bases spanning the gap. The CDR3 is made up of 16 amino acids. Germline values: CDR1 SGHAT, CDR2 FQNNGV.

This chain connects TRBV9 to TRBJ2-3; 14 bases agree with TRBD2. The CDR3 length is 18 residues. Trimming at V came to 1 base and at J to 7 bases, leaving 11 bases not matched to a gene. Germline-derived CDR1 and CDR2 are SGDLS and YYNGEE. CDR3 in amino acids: CASSVMGLAGVGRNTQYF. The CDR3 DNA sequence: TGTGCCAGCAGCGTAATGGGACTAGCGGGAGTGGGGCGAAATACGCAGTATTTT.

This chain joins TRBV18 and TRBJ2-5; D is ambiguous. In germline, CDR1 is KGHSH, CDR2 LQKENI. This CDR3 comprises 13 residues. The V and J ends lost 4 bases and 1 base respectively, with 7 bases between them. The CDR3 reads CASSRDIQETQYF. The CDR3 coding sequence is TGTGCCAGCTCACGGGATATCCAAGAGACCCAGTACTTC.

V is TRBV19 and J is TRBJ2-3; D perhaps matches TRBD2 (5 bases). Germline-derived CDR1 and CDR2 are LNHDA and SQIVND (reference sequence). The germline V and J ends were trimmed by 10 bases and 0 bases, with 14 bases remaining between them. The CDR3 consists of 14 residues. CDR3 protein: CATTVRTSTDTQYF. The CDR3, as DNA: TGTGCCACAACGGTCAGGACTAGCACAGATACGCAGTATTTT.

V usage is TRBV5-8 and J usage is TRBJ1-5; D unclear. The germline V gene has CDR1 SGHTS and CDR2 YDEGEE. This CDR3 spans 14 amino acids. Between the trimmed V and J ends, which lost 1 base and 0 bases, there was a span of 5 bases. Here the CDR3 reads CASSLRGSNQPQHF. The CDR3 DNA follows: TGTGCCAGCAGCTTGAGAGGTAGCAATCAGCCCCAGCATTTT. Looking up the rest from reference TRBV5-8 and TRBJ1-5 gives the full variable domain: EAGVTQSPTHLIKTRGQQATLRCSPISGHTSVYWYQQALGLGLQFLLWYDEGEERNRGNFPPRFSGRQFPNYSSELNVNALELEDSALYLCASSLRGSNQPQHFGDGTRLSIL.

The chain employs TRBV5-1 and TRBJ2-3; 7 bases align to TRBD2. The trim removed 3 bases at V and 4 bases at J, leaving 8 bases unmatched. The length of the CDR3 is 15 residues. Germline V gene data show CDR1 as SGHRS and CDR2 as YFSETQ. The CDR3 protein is CASSYFGGSPDTQYF. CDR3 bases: TGCGCCAGCAGCTATTTCGGGGGGTCCCCAGATACGCAGTATTTT.

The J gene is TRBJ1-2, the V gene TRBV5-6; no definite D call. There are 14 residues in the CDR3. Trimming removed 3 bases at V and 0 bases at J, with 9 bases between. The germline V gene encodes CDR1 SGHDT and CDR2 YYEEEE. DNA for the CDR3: TGTGCCAGCAGCTCCGACCGATCTAACTATGGCTACACCTTC. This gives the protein CASSSDRSNYGYTF. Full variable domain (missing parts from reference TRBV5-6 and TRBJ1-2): DAGVTQSPTHLIKTRGQQVTLRCSPKSGHDTVSWYQQALGQGPQFIFQYYEEEERQRGNFPDRFSGHQFPNYSSELNVNALLLGDSALYLCASSSDRSNYGYTFGSGTRLTVV.

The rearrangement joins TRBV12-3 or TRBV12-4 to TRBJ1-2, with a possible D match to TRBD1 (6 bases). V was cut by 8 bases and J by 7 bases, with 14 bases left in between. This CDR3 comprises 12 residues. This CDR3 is CASSGDRLGYTF. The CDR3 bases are TGTGCCAGCTCCGGCGACAGGCTTGGCTACACCTTC.

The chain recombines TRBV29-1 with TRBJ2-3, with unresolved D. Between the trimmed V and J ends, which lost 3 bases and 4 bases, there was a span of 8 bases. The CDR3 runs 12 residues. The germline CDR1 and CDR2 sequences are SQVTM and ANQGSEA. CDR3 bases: TGCAGCGTTGATGCCACCCCAGATACGCAGTATTTT. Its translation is CSVDATPDTQYF.

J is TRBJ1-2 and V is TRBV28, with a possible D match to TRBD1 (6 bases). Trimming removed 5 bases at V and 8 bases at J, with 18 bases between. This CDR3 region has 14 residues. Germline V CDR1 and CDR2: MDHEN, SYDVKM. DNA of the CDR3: TGTGCCAGCAGTCGTCGTGGACAGTCGGACGGCTACACCTTC. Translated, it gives CASSRRGQSDGYTF.

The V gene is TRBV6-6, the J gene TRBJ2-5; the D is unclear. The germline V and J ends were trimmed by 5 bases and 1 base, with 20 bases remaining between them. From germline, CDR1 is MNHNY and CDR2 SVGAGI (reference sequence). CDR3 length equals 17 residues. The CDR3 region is CASSPPATLPSQETQYF. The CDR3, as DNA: TGTGCCAGCAGTCCCCCGGCAACCCTTCCCAGCCAAGAGACCCAGTACTTC.

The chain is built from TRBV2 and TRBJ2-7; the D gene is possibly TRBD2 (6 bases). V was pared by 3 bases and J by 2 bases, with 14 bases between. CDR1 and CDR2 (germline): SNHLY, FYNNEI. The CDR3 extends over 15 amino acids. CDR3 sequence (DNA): TGTGCCAGCAGTGAGAAGGTTAGCGGCACCTACGAGCAGTACTTC. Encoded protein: CASSEKVSGTYEQYF.

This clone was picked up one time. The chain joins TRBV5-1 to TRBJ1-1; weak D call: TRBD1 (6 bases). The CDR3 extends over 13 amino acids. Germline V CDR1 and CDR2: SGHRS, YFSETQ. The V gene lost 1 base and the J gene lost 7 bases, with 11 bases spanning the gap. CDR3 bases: TGCGCCAGCAGCTTGACAGGGAAAATTGAAGCTTTCTTT. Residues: CASSLTGKIEAFF.

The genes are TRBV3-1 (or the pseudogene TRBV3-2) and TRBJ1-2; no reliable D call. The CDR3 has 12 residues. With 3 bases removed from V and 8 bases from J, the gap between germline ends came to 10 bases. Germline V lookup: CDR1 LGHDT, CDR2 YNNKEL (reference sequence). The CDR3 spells CASSQGPGGYTF. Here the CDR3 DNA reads TGTGCCAGCAGCCAGGGCCCTGGGGGCTACACCTTC.

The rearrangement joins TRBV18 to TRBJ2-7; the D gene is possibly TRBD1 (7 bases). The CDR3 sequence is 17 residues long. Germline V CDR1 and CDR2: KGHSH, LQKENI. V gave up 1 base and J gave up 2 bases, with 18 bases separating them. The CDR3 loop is CASSPLGGPGGPYEQYF. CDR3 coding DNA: TGTGCCAGCTCACCACTCGGGGGACCAGGGGGACCCTACGAGCAGTACTTC. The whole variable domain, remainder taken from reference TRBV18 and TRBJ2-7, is NAGVMQNPRHLVRRRGQEARLRCSPMKGHSHVYWYRQLPEEGLKFMVYLQKENIIDESGMPKERFSAEFPKEGPSILRIQQVVRGDSAAYFCASSPLGGPGGPYEQYFGPGTRLTVT.